Listed below are T cell receptor beta chains from one sample, sequenced in a study of vaccination effects on CD4 cells after COVID-19. No antigen has been identified for these receptors. Sequenced by immunoSEQ multiplex PCR; TCRdb stores in-frame clones only, minus some. Counted here are 25,000 to 30,000 clones, roughly 80% occurring once; the ten biggest clones make up approximately 6.1%. Sequenced here: CD4+ T cells from PBMCs cultured with SARS-CoV-2 spike peptides, sampled after COVID-19 vaccination. The receptors stem from a human donor who received a COVID-19 vaccine. Some clones in this sample may be carry-over from other donors' samples. CDR3s include the opening cysteine and the closing phenylalanine or tryptophan. The order of the fields is V gene, clone size, J gene, D gene, CDR3 DNA, CDR3 protein. A D gene is named only where the DNA matches it firmly. Clone size is not always given. Where it is, it says once, few, many or a class for expanded clones.

>TRBV7-6|-|TRBJ2-5|-
TGTGCCAGCAGCCCAGCGGGCAGTACCCAAGAGACCCAGTACTTC
CASSPAGSTQETQYF
>TRBV11-2|-|TRBJ2-1|TRBD2
TGTGCCAGCAGCTTAGTTCAGCGGGGGCCCCTCTACAATGAGCAGTTCTTC
CASSLVQRGPLYNEQFF
>TRBV4-1|-|TRBJ2-1|TRBD2
TGCGCCAGCAGCCAACAACTAGCGGGGGGATCCAATGAGCAGTTCTTC
CASSQQLAGGSNEQFF
>TRBV11-2|-|TRBJ1-1|-
TGTGCCAGCAGCCCCCGTCGGTTACTGAACACTGAAGCTTTCTTT
CASSPRRLLNTEAFF
>TRBV18|-|TRBJ2-3|-
TGTGCCAGCTCACCAAGTAACCCGAACACAGATACGCAGTATTTT
CASSPSNPNTDTQYF
>TRBV6-4|once|TRBJ1-6|-
TGTGCCAGCAGTGAACGGGAAAATTCACCCCTCCACTTT
CASSERENSPLHF
>TRBV5-8|-|TRBJ1-5|TRBD1
TGTGCCAGCAGCCTAACAGGGGTTCAGCCCCAGCATTTT
CASSLTGVQPQHF
>TRBV12-1|-|TRBJ2-2|-
TGTGCCAGCAGCTCCAGGGACAGCCCGAACACCGGGGAGCTGTTTTTT
CASSSRDSPNTGELFF
>TRBV18|-|TRBJ1-1|-
TGTGCCAGCTCACCGGGCATGAACACTGAAGCTTTCTTT
CASSPGMNTEAFF
>TRBV10-3|few|TRBJ2-4|TRBD1
TGTGCCATCAGTGAGGTGGGACAGGGAGAAGGCAAAAACATTCAGTACTTC
CAISEVGQGEGKNIQYF
>TRBV7-9|-|TRBJ2-5|TRBD2
TGTGCCAGCAGCTTACAGCGGGGGACGGAGACCCAGTACTTC
CASSLQRGTETQYF
>TRBV6-6|-|TRBJ1-1|TRBD1
TGTGCCAGCAGTTACTCGGGACAGGGGGCGCGTGAAGCTTTCTTT
CASSYSGQGAREAFF
>TRBV9|-|TRBJ2-2|TRBD2
TGTGCCAGCAGCTCGGGACTAGCGGGGAACACCGGGGAGCTGTTTTTT
CASSSGLAGNTGELFF
>TRBV9|few|TRBJ2-5|TRBD1
TGTGCCAGCAGCGTTTCCCCGGGACAGGGGACCGAGACCCAGTACTTC
CASSVSPGQGTETQYF
>TRBV30|once|TRBJ2-3|-
TGTGCCTGGAGTGTGGGCTTTACAGATACGCAGTATTTT
CAWSVGFTDTQYF
>TRBV6-1|-|TRBJ1-1|-
TGTGCCAGCAGTGAAGCCTGGCGGAACACTGAAGCTTTCTTT
CASSEAWRNTEAFF
>TRBV27|once|TRBJ2-5|-
TGTGCCAGCAGTCGCCAGGGCAGGGAGACCCAGTACTTC
CASSRQGRETQYF
>TRBV3-1/TRBV3-2|-|TRBJ2-5|-
TGTGCCAGCAGCCAACCGGGGGTCGGCCTAGAGACCCAGTACTTC
CASSQPGVGLETQYF
>TRBV6-5|-|TRBJ2-2|TRBD2
TGTGCCAGAGACCAGGGACTAAATAACGGGGAGCTGTTTTTT
CARDQGLNNGELFF
>TRBV6-5|-|TRBJ2-4|-
TGTGCCAGCAGTTACTCCAGGGGAGGAAAAAACATTCAGTACTTC
CASSYSRGGKNIQYF
>TRBV20-1|-|TRBJ2-1|-
TGCAGTGAAGGAGTTGTGAATGAGCAGTTCTTC
CSEGVVNEQFF
>TRBV4-2|-|TRBJ1-2|-
TGTGCCAGCAGTCGCCCTGCGGATCGACAGGACTATGGCTACACCTTC
CASSRPADRQDYGYTF
>TRBV5-1|-|TRBJ2-1|-
TGCGCCAGCAGCTTAATTACTTCGGGTAACAATGAGCAGTTCTTC
CASSLITSGNNEQFF
>TRBV7-2|-|TRBJ2-5|-
TGTGCCAGCAGCTTAGCGGGAACACAAGAGACCCAGTACTTC
CASSLAGTQETQYF
>TRBV18|few|TRBJ1-2|TRBD1
TGTGCCAGCTCACCATCTTCAGGGGGCGTCTATGGCTACACCTTC
CASSPSSGGVYGYTF
>TRBV7-8|-|TRBJ2-2|-
TGTGCCAGCAGCCCCAGCCCCCTCACCGGGGAGCTGTTTTTT
CASSPSPLTGELFF
>TRBV28|-|TRBJ1-5|-
TGTGCCAGCAGTTTCCCCGCCGGGAGCAATCAGCCCCAGCATTTT
CASSFPAGSNQPQHF
>TRBV6-5|-|TRBJ2-3|TRBD2
TGTGCCAGCGGGACTGGGACTAGCGGGACAGATACGCAGTATTTT
CASGTGTSGTDTQYF
>TRBV3-1/TRBV3-2|-|TRBJ1-2|-
TGTGCCAGCAGCGCTTCAGGGTATGGCTACACCTTC
CASSASGYGYTF
>TRBV28|once|TRBJ1-5|-
TGTGCCAGCAGTTTGCACAGTAATATACCGCCCCAGCATTTT
CASSLHSNIPPQHF
>TRBV2|-|TRBJ1-3|-
TGTGCCAGCACCAAAACCGGGACAACGTTATCTGGAAACACCATATATTTT
CASTKTGTTLSGNTIYF
>TRBV6-5|-|TRBJ1-1|-
TGTGCCAGCAGTCAAAGGGTGGGGAACACTGAAGCTTTCTTT
CASSQRVGNTEAFF
>TRBV4-2|-|TRBJ1-1|-
TGTGCCAGCAGCCAATCCTGGATTGAGAACACTGAAGCTTTCTTT
CASSQSWIENTEAFF
>TRBV2|-|TRBJ1-5|TRBD1
TGTGCCAGCAGCCGACAGGGGGCTTATAATCAGCCCCAGCATTTT
CASSRQGAYNQPQHF
>TRBV6-5|once|TRBJ2-4|-
TGTGCCAGCAGTTACTCGAGGGGGGCCAAAAACATTCAGTACTTC
CASSYSRGAKNIQYF
>TRBV18|-|TRBJ1-6|-
TGTGCCAGCTCACTGCTCCGGGACACCCCAACAAGGAGCTCCTATAATTCACCCCTCCACTTT
CASSLLRDTPTRSSYNSPLHF
>TRBV15|-|TRBJ1-5|TRBD1
TGTGCCACCAGGGGGGGACAGGGCGTTCAGCCCCAGCATTTT
CATRGGQGVQPQHF
>TRBV11-1|-|TRBJ1-1|TRBD1
TGTGCCAGCAGCCCTGGACAGGGGGCGAAAACTGAAGCTTTCTTT
CASSPGQGAKTEAFF
>TRBV7-8|-|TRBJ1-1|-
TGTGCCAGCAGCTTAGGAGCTGTGGACAACACTGAAGCTTTCTTT
CASSLGAVDNTEAFF
>TRBV7-3|few|TRBJ2-1|TRBD2
TGTGCCAGCAGCTGGACTAGCGGGGGGAACAATGAGCAGTTCTTC
CASSWTSGGNNEQFF
>TRBV14|-|TRBJ2-6|-
TGTGCCAGCAGCCATCTAGTGGGGTCCTCTGGGGCCAACGTCCTGACTTTC
CASSHLVGSSGANVLTF
>TRBV25-1|-|TRBJ1-6|-
TGTGCCAGCAGTGATCACTCTCGGGCCGTAGTCTCACCCCTCCACTTT
CASSDHSRAVVSPLHF
>TRBV5-1|-|TRBJ2-6|-
TGCGCCAGCAGCTCCACAGGGTTCCACGGGGATTCTGGGGCCAACGTCCTGACTTTC
CASSSTGFHGDSGANVLTF
>TRBV6-5|-|TRBJ2-5|TRBD2
TGTGCCAGCAGTTGGACTAGAACTCAAGAGACCCAGTACTTC
CASSWTRTQETQYF
>TRBV12-5|-|TRBJ1-2|-
TGTGCTAGTGGTTGGGCCGGGGGCACTAATGGCTACACCTTC
CASGWAGGTNGYTF
>TRBV3-1/TRBV3-2|-|TRBJ1-4|TRBD1
TGTGCCAGCAGCCAAGCGGGGACAGGGGGGGAAAAACTGTTTTTT
CASSQAGTGGEKLFF
>TRBV7-2|-|TRBJ1-4|-
TGTGCCAGCAGCTTAGCTCCGGGACGGAATGAAAAACTGTTTTTT
CASSLAPGRNEKLFF
>TRBV18|-|TRBJ2-1|-
TGTGCCAGCTCACAGGTAACCAGCTCCTACAATGAGCAGTTCTTC
CASSQVTSSYNEQFF
>TRBV6-5|-|TRBJ1-3|TRBD1
TGTGCCAGCAGTTTCCGGACAGGGAGCTCTGGAAACACCATATATTTT
CASSFRTGSSGNTIYF
>TRBV21-1|-|TRBJ2-3|-
TGTGCCAGCAGCAAAGATGGGGGACCGTCCACAGATACGCAGTATTTT
CASSKDGGPSTDTQYF
>TRBV11-3|-|TRBJ2-2|TRBD2
TGTGCCAGCAGCCACCCCGGGGGGGGGAACACCGGGGAGCTGTTTTTT
CASSHPGGGNTGELFF
>TRBV7-3|few|TRBJ2-2|-
TGTGCCAGCAGCTTAAACCGGGTCGCCGGGGAGCTGTTTTTT
CASSLNRVAGELFF
>TRBV6-2/TRBV6-3|-|TRBJ2-2|TRBD1
TGTGCCAGCAGTTACTCATATTTCCGGGACAGGGGTATCACCGGGGAGCTGTTTTTT
CASSYSYFRDRGITGELFF
>TRBV18|-|TRBJ1-1|TRBD1
TGTGCCAGCTCACCCGACAGGGGGAACACTGAAGCTTTCTTT
CASSPDRGNTEAFF
>TRBV18|-|TRBJ2-2|-
TGTGCCAGCTCACCACCGGCAGGTTCTAACACCGGGGAGCTGTTTTTT
CASSPPAGSNTGELFF